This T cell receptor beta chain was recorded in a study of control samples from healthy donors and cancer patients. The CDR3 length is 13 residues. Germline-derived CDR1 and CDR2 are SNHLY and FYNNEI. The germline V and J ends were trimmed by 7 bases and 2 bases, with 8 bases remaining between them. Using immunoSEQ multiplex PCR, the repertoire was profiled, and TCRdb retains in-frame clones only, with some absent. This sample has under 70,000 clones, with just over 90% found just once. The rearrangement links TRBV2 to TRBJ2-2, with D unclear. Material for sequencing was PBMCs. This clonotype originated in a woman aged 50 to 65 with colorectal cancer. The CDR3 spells CASTKENTGELFF. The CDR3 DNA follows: TGTGCCAGCACGAAGGAAAACACCGGGGAGCTGTTTTTT.